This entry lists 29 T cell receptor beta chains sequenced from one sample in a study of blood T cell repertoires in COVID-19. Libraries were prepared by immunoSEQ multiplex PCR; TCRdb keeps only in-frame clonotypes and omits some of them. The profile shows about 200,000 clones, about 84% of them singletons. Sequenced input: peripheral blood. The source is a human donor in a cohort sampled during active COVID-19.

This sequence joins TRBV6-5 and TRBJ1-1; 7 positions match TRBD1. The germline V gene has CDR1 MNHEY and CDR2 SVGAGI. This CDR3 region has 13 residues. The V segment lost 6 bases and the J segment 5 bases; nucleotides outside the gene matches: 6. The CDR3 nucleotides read TGTGCCAGCAGGGATACAGGGGCGACTGAAGCTTTCTTT. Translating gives CASRDTGATEAFF.

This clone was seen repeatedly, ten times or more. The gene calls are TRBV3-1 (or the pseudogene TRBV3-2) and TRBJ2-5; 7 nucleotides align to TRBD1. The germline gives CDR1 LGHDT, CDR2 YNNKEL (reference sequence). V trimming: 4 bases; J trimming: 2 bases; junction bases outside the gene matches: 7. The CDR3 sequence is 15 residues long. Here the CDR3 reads CASSREPGQQETQYF. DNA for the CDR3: TGTGCCAGCAGCCGCGAACCGGGACAGCAAGAGACCCAGTACTTC.

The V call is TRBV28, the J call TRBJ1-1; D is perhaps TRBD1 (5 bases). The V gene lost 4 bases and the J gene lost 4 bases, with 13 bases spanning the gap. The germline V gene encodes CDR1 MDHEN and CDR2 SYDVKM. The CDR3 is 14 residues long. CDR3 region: CASSSQGSFTEAFF. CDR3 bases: TGTGCCAGCAGTTCTCAGGGATCTTTCACTGAAGCTTTCTTT.

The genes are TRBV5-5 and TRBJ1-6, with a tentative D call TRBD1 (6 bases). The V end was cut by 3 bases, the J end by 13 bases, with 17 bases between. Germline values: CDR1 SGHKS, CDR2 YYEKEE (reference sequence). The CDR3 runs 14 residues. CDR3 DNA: TGTGCCAGCAGCTCCGTCGGGGGGCTCCCCCCCCTCCACTTT. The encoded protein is CASSSVGGLPPLHF.

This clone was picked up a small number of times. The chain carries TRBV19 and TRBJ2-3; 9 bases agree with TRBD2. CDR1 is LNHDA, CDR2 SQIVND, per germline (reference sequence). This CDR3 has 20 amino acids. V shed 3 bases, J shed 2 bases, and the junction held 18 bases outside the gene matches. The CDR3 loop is CASSIGGTSFDFGATDTQYF. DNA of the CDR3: TGTGCCAGTAGTATTGGGGGGACTAGCTTCGATTTTGGGGCCACAGATACGCAGTATTTT. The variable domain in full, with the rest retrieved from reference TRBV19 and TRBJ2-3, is DGGITQSPKYLFRKEGQNVTLSCEQNLNHDAMYWYRQDPGQGLRLIYYSQIVNDFQKGDIAEGYSVSREKKESFPLTVTSAQKNPTAFYLCASSIGGTSFDFGATDTQYFGPGTRLTVL.

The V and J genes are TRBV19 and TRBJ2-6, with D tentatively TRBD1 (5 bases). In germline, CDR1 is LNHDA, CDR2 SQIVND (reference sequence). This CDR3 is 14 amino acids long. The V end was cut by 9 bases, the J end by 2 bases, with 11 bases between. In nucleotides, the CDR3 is TGTGCCAGCAAGACAGCCCCTGGGGCCAACGTCCTGACTTTC. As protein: CASKTAPGANVLTF.

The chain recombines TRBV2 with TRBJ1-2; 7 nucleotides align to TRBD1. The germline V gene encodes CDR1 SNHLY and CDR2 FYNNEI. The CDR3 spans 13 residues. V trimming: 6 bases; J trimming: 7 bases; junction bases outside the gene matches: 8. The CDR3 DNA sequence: TGTGCCAGCAGCAAACAGGGGCTTAGTGGCTACACCTTC. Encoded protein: CASSKQGLSGYTF.

The CDR3 here is CASILTGTEAFF. CDR3 DNA sequence: TGTGCCAGCATCCTGACAGGGACTGAAGCTTTCTTT. The chain links TRBV28 to TRBJ1-1; TRBD1 matches at 7 bases. Losses at the gene ends were 7 bases for V and 5 bases for J; bases not matched to a gene: 4. This CDR3 is built from 12 residues. Per germline, CDR1 MDHEN and CDR2 SYDVKM.

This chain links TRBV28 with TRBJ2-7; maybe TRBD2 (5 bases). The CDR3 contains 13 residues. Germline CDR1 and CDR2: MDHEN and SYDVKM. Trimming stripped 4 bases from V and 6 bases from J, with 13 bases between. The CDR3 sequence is CASSSGLPSEQYF. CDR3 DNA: TGTGCCAGCAGTTCCGGACTGCCCTCCGAGCAGTACTTC.

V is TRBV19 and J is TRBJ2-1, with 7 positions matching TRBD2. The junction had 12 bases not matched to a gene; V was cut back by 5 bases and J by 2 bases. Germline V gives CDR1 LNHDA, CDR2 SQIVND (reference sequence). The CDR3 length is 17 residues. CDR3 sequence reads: CASSLGREYPTYNEQFF. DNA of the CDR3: TGTGCCAGTAGTTTGGGGCGGGAGTACCCAACCTACAATGAGCAGTTCTTC.

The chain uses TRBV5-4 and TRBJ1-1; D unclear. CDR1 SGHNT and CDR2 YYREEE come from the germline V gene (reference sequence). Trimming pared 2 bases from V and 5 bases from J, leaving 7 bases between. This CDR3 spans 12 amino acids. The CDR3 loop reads CASSLLRTEAFF. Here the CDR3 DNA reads TGTGCCAGCAGCTTACTGCGGACTGAAGCTTTCTTT.

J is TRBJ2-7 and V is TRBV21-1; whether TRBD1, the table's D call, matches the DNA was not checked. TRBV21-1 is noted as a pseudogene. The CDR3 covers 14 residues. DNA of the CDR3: TGTGCCAGCAGCAACCGGACAGTTTTCTACGAGCAGTACTTC. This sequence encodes CASSNRTVFYEQYF.

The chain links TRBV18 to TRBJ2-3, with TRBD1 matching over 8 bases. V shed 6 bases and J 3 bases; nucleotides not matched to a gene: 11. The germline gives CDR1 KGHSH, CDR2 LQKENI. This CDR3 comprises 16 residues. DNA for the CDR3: TGTGCCAGCTCCCAACGACAGGGGAGGTTAACAGATACGCAGTATTTT. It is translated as CASSQRQGRLTDTQYF.

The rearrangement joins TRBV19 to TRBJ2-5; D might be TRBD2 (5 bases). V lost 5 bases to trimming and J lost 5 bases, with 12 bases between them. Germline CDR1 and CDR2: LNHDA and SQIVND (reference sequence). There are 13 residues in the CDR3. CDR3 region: CASSFRTGETQYF. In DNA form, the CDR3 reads TGTGCCAGTAGTTTCAGGACGGGGGAGACCCAGTACTTC.

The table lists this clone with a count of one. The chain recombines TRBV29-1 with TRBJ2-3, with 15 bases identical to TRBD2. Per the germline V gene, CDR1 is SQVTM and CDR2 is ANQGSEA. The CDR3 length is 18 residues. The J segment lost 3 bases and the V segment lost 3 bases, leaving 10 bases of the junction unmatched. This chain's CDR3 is CSVDRTSGGALYTDTQYF. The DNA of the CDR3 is TGCAGCGTTGACCGGACTAGCGGGGGGGCTCTGTATACAGATACGCAGTATTTT.

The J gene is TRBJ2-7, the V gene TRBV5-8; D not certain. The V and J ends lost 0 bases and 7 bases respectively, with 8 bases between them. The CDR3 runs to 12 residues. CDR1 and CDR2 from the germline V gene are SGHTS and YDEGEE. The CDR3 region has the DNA TGTGCCAGCAGCTTGGCTACGAGGGAGCAGTACTTC. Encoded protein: CASSLATREQYF.

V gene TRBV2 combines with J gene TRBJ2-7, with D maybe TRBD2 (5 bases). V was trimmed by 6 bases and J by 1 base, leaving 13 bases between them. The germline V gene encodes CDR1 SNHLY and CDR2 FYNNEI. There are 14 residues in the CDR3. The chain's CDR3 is CASRRDTSSYEQYF. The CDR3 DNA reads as TGTGCCAGCAGGAGGGATACCTCTTCCTACGAGCAGTACTTC.

Here the CDR3 reads CATLRTANSPLHF. The CDR3 DNA follows: TGTGCCACCCTAAGGACAGCGAATTCACCCCTCCACTTT. The J gene is TRBJ1-6, the V gene TRBV5-8; D possibly corresponds to TRBD1 (6 bases). Per the germline V gene, CDR1 is SGHTS and CDR2 is YDEGEE. Trimming shortened V by 9 bases and J by 7 bases, and 14 bases separated the two germline ends. The CDR3 consists of 13 residues.

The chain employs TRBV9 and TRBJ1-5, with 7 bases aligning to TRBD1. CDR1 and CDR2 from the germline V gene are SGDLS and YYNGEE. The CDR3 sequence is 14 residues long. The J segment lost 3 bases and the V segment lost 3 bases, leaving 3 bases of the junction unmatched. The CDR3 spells CASSDGTDNQPQHF. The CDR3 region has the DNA TGTGCCAGCAGCGACGGGACAGACAATCAGCCCCAGCATTTT.

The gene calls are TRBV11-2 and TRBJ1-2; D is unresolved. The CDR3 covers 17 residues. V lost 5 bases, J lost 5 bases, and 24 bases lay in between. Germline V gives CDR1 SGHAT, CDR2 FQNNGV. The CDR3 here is CASSKWASVPDPYGYTF. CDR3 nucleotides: TGTGCCAGCAGCAAATGGGCGTCAGTCCCCGACCCTTATGGCTACACCTTC.

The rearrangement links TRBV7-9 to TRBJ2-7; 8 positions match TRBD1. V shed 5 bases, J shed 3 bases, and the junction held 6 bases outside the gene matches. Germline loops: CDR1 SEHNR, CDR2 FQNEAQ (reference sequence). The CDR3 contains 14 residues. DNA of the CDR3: TGTGCCAGCAGCCCAAGACAGGGGCTCTACGAGCAGTACTTC. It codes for CASSPRQGLYEQYF.

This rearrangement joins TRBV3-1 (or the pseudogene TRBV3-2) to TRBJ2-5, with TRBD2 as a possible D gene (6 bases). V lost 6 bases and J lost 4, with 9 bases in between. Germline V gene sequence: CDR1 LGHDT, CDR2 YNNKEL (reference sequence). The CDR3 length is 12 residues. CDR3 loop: CASRTAGETQYF. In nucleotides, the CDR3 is TGTGCCAGCAGGACAGCGGGAGAGACCCAGTACTTC.

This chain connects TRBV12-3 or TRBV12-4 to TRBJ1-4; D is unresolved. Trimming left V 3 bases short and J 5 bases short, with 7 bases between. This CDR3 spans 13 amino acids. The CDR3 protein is CASSFELNEKLFF. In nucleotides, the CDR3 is TGTGCCAGCAGTTTTGAGCTGAATGAAAAACTGTTTTTT.

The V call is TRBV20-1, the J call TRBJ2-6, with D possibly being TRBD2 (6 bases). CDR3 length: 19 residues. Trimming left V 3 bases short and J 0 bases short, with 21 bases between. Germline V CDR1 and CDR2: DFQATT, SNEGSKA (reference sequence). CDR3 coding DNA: TGCAGTGCTAGTTCATCTCTGGGACTCTTTAGCTCTGGGGCCAACGTCCTGACTTTC. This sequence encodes CSASSSLGLFSSGANVLTF.

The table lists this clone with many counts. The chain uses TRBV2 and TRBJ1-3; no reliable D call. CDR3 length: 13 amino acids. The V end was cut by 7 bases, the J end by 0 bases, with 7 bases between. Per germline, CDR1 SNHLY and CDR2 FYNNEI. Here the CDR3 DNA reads TGTGCCAGCAACGAGAACTCTGGAAACACCATATATTTT. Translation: CASNENSGNTIYF.

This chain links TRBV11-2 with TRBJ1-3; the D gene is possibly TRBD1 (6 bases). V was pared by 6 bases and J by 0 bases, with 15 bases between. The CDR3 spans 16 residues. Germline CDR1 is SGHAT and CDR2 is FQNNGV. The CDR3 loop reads CASSRQGQSSGNTIYF. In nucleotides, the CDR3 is TGTGCCAGCAGTCGCCAAGGACAGAGCTCTGGAAACACCATATATTTT.

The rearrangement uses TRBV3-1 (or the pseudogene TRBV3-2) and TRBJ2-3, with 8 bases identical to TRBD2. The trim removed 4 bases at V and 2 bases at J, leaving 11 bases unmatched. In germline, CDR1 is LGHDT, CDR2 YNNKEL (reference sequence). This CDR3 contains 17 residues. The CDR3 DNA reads TGTGCCAGCAGCCGTCCTGGGGTAGCGGGACCCACAGATACGCAGTATTTT. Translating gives CASSRPGVAGPTDTQYF.

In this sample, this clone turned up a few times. The CDR3 nucleotides are TGTGCCAGCAGCAAGCCAATGCTGAACTCACAGTTCTTC. Amino acid sequence: CASSKPMLNSQFF. This sequence joins TRBV6-2 or TRBV6-3 and TRBJ2-1; no clear D gene. Germline values: CDR1 MNHEY, CDR2 SVGEGT. The CDR3 extends over 13 amino acids. V was clipped by 6 bases and J by 13 bases, with 19 bases between them.

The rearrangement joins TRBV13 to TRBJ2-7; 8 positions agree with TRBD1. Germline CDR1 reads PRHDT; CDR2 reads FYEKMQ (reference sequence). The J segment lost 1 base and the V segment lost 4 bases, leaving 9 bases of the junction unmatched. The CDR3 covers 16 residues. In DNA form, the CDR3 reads TGTGCCAGCAGCTACGACAGGGGCCAACATTCCTACGAGCAGTACTTC. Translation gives CASSYDRGQHSYEQYF.